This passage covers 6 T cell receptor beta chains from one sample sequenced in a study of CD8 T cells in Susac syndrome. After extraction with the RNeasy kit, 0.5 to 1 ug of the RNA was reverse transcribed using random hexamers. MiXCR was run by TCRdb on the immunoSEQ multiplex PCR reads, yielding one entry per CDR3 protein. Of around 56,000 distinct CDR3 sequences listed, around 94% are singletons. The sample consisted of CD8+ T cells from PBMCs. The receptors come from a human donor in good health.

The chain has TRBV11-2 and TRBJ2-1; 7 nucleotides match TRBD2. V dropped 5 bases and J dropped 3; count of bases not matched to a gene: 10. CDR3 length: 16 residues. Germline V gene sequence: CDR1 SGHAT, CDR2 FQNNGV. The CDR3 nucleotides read TGTGCCAGCAGCCCAGGGAGGGTTGGGGGCTACAATGAGCAGTTCTTC. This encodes CASSPGRVGGYNEQFF.

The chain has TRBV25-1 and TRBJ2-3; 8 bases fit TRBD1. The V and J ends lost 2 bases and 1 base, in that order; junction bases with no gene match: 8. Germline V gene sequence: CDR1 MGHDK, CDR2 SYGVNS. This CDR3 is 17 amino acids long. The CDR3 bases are TGTGCCAGCAGTGAAGGACAGGGAAAAGTTCGCACAGATACGCAGTATTTT. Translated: CASSEGQGKVRTDTQYF. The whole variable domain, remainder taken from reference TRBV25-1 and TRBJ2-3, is EADIYQTPRYLVIGTGKKITLECSQTMGHDKMYWYQQDPGMELHLIHYSYGVNSTEKGDLSSESTVSRIRTEHFPLTLESARPSHTSQYLCASSEGQGKVRTDTQYFGPGTRLTVL.

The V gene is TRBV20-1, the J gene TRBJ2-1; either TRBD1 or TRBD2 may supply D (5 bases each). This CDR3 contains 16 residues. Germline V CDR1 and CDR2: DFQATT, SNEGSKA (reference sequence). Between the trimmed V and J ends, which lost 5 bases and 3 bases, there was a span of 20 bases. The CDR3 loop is CSASRLGGDLYNEQFF. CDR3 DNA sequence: TGCAGTGCTTCCCGCCTAGGTGGGGACCTCTACAATGAGCAGTTCTTC.

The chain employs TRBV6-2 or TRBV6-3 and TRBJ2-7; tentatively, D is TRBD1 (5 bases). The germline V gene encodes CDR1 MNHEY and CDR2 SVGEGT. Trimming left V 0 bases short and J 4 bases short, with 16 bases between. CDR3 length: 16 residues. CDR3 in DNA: TGTGCCAGCAGTTACTCGGTGGCGGCAGGGCAATACGAGCAGTACTTC. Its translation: CASSYSVAAGQYEQYF.

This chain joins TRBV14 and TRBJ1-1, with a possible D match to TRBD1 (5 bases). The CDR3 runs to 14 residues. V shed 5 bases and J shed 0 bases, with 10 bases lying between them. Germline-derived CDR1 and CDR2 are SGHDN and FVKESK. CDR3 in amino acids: CASSYWGLNTEAFF. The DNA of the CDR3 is TGTGCCAGCAGCTACTGGGGGTTGAACACTGAAGCTTTCTTT.

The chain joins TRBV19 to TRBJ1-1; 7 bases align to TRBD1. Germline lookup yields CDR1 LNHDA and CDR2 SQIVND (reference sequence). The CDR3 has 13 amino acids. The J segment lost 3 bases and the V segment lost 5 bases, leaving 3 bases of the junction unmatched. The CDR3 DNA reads TGTGCCAGTAGTTCCAGGGGGGACACTGAAGCTTTCTTT. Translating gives CASSSRGDTEAFF.